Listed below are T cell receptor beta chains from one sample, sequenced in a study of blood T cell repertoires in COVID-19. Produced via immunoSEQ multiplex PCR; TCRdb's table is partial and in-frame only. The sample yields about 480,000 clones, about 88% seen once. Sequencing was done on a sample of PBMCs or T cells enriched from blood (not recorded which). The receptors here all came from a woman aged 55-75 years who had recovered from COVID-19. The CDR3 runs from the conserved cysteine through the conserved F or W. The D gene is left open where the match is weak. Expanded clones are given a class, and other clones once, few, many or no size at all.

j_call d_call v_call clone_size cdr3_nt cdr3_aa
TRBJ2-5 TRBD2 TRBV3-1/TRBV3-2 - TGTGCCAGCAGCCATACGCCCGGGACTAGACAAGAGACCCAGTACTTC CASSHTPGTRQETQYF
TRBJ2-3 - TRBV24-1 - TGTGCCACCAGTGACCCCTTACAGGGGACTAGCACAGATACGCAGTATTTT CATSDPLQGTSTDTQYF
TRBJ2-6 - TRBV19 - TGTGCCAGTAAGCGGAGCTCTGGGGCCAACGTCCTGACTTTC CASKRSSGANVLTF
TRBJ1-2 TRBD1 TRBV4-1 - TGCGCCAGCAGCCTTGGACAGGTCGCTAACTATGGCTACACCTTC CASSLGQVANYGYTF
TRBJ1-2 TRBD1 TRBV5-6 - TGTGCCAGCAGCCTGCGGATACAGGGGTTGAACTATGGCTACACCTTC CASSLRIQGLNYGYTF
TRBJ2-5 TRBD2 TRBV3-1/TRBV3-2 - TGTGCCAGCAGCCAAGCAAGCGGGGGTGAGACCCAGTACTTC CASSQASGGETQYF
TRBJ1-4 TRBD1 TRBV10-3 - TGTGCCATCAGCCGAGAGACAGGGGGGAATGAAAAACTGTTTTTT CAISRETGGNEKLFF
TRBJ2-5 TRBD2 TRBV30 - TGTGCCTGGAGTGTACAAAGCGGGGGGATGGAGACCCAGTACTTC CAWSVQSGGMETQYF
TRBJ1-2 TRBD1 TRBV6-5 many TGTGCCAGCAGTTGGTCCGGGACAGGGGAATATGGCTACACCTTC CASSWSGTGEYGYTF
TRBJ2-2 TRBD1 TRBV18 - TGTGCCAGCTCAACGGACAGGGTGGTGCCCGGGGAGCTGTTTTTT CASSTDRVVPGELFF
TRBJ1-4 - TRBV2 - TGTGCCAGCACCCTGGGGGGGTCAGTTAATGAAAAACTGTTTTTT CASTLGGSVNEKLFF
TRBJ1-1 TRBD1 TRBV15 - TGTGCCACCAGCAGAGTACGGGACAGGTTGTTTCGGGACACTGAAGCTTTCTTT CATSRVRDRLFRDTEAFF
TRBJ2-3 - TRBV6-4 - TGTGCCAGCAGTGCCTCCGGGAACCTCATCACAGATACGCAGTATTTT CASSASGNLITDTQYF
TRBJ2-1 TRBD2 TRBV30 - TGTGCCTGGTCAACCTCCGGGACTAGCGGAAATGAGCAGTTCTTC CAWSTSGTSGNEQFF
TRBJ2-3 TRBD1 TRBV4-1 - TGCGCCAGCAGCCAACGACAGGGTTGGGAAGATACGCAGTATTTT CASSQRQGWEDTQYF
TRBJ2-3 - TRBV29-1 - TGCAGCGTTGATTGGCAGGTCCCTACGGATACGCAGTATTTT CSVDWQVPTDTQYF
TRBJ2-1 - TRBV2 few TGTGCCAGCAGGGTCACTCAGGGTACTGAGCAGTTCTTC CASRVTQGTEQFF
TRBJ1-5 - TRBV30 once TGTGCCTGGAGCCGGGACATTTATCAGCCCCAGCATTTT CAWSRDIYQPQHF
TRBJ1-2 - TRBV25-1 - TGTGCCAGCAGTGGGAACAGGGCCTTCTATGGCTACACCTTC CASSGNRAFYGYTF
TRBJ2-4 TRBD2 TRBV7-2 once TGTGCCAGCAGCCCCCCACGGGGGGGAGGGGTGATGAAGGACATTCAGTACTTC CASSPPRGGGVMKDIQYF
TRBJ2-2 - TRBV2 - TGTGCCAGCAGTGAAGGGGGAGCCGGGGAGCTGTTTTTT CASSEGGAGELFF
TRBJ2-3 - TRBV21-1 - TGTGCCAGCAGCAAAGGAAGGGGGAGAGTTCCCACAGATACGCAGTATTTT CASSKGRGRVPTDTQYF
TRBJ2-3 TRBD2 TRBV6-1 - TGTGCCAGCAGTGAAGGGGGACTAGCGGGGTGGACAGATACGCAGTATTTT CASSEGGLAGWTDTQYF
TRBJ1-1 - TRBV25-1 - TGTGCCAGCAGTGAATTATCTGGGCTGGGGAGAGCTTTCTTT CASSELSGLGRAFF
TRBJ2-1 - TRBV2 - TGTGCCAGCAGGGCGACTGCGAGCTCCTACAATGAGCAGTTCTTC CASRATASSYNEQFF
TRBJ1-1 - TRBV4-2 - TGTGCCAGCAGCCAAGGGGGGCAGAACACTGAAGCTTTCTTT CASSQGGQNTEAFF
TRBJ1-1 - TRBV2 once TGTGCCAGCACGGACACGGACACTGAAGCTTTCTTT CASTDTDTEAFF
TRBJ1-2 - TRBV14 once TGTGCCAGCAGCCAAGGAGGGTGGGTCAACTATGGCTACACCTTC CASSQGGWVNYGYTF
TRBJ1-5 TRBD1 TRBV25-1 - TGTGCCAGCAGTGAAGTTCGGGTGTTACAGGGGAGATATCAGCCCCAGCATTTT CASSEVRVLQGRYQPQHF
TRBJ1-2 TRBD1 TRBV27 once TGTGCCAGTTCCAGGGGGCCTTACTATGGCTACACCTTC CASSRGPYYGYTF
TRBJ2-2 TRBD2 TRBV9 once TGTGCCAGCAAGGCCCAGGCGGGGGGCAACACCGGGGAGCTGTTTTTT CASKAQAGGNTGELFF
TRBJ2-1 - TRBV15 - TGTGCCACCAGCAGGCCCCGGGGGGGACAGGGTCGAGATGAGCAGTTCTTC CATSRPRGGQGRDEQFF
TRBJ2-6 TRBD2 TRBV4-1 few TGCGCCAGCAGCCAGGCCCGACTAGCGGGGGGCTCTGGGGCCAACGTCCTGACTTTC CASSQARLAGGSGANVLTF
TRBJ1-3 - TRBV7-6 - TGTGCCAGCAGCTTAGGACAGTCCTCTGGAAACACCATATATTTT CASSLGQSSGNTIYF
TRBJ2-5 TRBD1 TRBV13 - TGTGCCAGCAGCCCCAGGGGGATAGCAACTAAAGAGACCCAGTACTTC CASSPRGIATKETQYF
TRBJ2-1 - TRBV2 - TGTGCCAGCAGTGAAAGGATACAGGCTAATGAGCAGTTCTTC CASSERIQANEQFF
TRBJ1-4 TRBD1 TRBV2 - TGTGCCAGCAGTCCTCAGGGGGCAGATAATGAAAAACTGTTTTTT CASSPQGADNEKLFF
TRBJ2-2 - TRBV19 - TGTGCCAGTAGCGCGGACATGGCAGGGATCGGGGAGCTGTTTTTT CASSADMAGIGELFF
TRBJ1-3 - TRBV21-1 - TGTGCCAGCAGCAAACAGGCTTCTGGAAACACCATATATTTT CASSKQASGNTIYF
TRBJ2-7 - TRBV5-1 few TGCGCCAGCAGCTTGGACAGGGAGACCGAGCAGTACTTC CASSLDRETEQYF
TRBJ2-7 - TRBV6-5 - TGTGCCAGCAGTTACTCCGGGGGATCCTCCTACGAGCAGTACTTC CASSYSGGSSYEQYF
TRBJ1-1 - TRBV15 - TGTGCCACCAGCAGAGATCCGGGGATGGGGAGCACTGAAGCTTTCTTT CATSRDPGMGSTEAFF